This TCR beta chain originates from a study of blood T cell repertoires in COVID-19. V lost 0 bases and J 2 bases, leaving 10 bases between the germline ends. CDR1 is SQVTM, CDR2 ANQGSEA, per germline. The CDR3 extends over 14 amino acids. Here immunoSEQ multiplex PCR was the method, and the copy in TCRdb shows in-frame clones only, minus some. The sample lists roughly 250,000 clones; approximately 90% were seen once. This clonotype originated in a woman in her late teens or twenties who had recovered from COVID-19. Sequenced input: PBMCs or T cells enriched from blood (not recorded which). The rearrangement links TRBV29-1 to TRBJ1-2; D is ambiguous. CDR3 region: CSVEDSAGNYGYTF. CDR3 sequence (DNA): TGCAGCGTTGAAGATTCAGCAGGAAACTATGGCTACACCTTC.